A single sample gave rise to the 31 T cell receptor beta chains below, sequenced in a study of T-cell memory formation after mild COVID-19 (dated by TCRdb to the early 2020s). The library was produced with 5' RACE. Reads for this sample came from an Illumina NovaSeq 6000. The raw public reads went through TCRdb reprocessing: fastp at Q25, MiXCR clone calling, in-frame beta chains kept. Entries are consolidated by CDR3 protein sequence, retaining the most common genes and DNA. For this sample there are 300,000 to 350,000 distinct CDR3 sequences; approximately 15% appear just once. 20% to 25% of the sample is in the top ten clones. The sequenced material came from PBMCs or a T cell subset sorted from them (not recorded which). The receptor source for this set is a young man who had mild COVID-19 (a few samples of this study predate the infection). The sample titles of this study are shuffled in the database, so cell type and time point are left out; the donor was told from shared clones.

This chain joins TRBV6-1 and TRBJ2-7; tentative D call: TRBD2 (5 bases). The CDR3 covers 12 residues. V dropped 8 bases and J dropped 3 bases, with 11 bases sitting between them. Looked up from germline, CDR1 is MNHNS and CDR2 is SASEGT. CDR3 in amino acids: CASPSDYYEQYF. In DNA, the CDR3 is TGTGCCAGCCCCAGCGACTACTACGAGCAGTACTTC.

The chain has TRBV20-1 and TRBJ1-2; 8 bases are shared with TRBD1. Unmatched junction bases numbered 4, after V lost 3 bases and J lost 1 base. The germline V gene has CDR1 DFQATT and CDR2 SNEGSKA (reference sequence). CDR3 length: 14 amino acids. CDR3 residues: CSASQGAVNYGYTF. The CDR3 nucleotides read TGCAGTGCTAGCCAGGGGGCGGTTAACTATGGCTACACCTTC.

This clonotype showed up just a few times. The rearrangement joins TRBV5-1 to TRBJ2-3, with a possible D match to TRBD1 (6 bases). The V gene's germline CDR1 is SGHRS and CDR2 YFSETQ. The V end lost 3 bases, the J end lost 1 base, and 18 bases lay between the germline ends. The CDR3 spans 17 residues. CDR3 sequence reads: CASSYRGRDIGTDTQYF. The CDR3 coding sequence is TGCGCCAGCAGCTACCGCGGTAGGGACATAGGCACAGATACGCAGTATTTT.

The V and J genes are TRBV7-2 and TRBJ2-5; 11 bases line up with TRBD2. This CDR3 is 16 amino acids long. Unmatched junction bases numbered 5, after V lost 1 base and J lost 4 bases. CDR1 and CDR2 (germline): SGHTA, FQGNSA. CDR3 in amino acids: CASSLGATSGVETQYF. CDR3 nucleotides: TGTGCCAGCAGCTTAGGTGCGACTAGCGGGGTAGAGACCCAGTACTTC.

This chain connects TRBV20-1 to TRBJ2-5, with D possibly matching TRBD2 (5 bases). CDR3 size: 14 residues. The V end was cut by 5 bases, the J end by 2 bases, with 15 bases between. Germline CDR1 reads DFQATT; CDR2 reads SNEGSKA (reference sequence). The CDR3 bases are TGCAGTGCTGCTCAAGCCGGGGTTCAAGAGACCCAGTACTTC. Protein product: CSAAQAGVQETQYF.

This clonotype was seen a few times. The V call is TRBV30, the J call TRBJ1-4, with D uncertain. Trimming left V 0 bases short and J 8 bases short, with 19 bases between. Germline V gene data show CDR1 as GTSNPN and CDR2 as SVGIG (reference sequence). CDR3 length equals 16 residues. The CDR3, as DNA: TGTGCCTGGAGTGTAAAGATCGGTTACCCCCGGGAAAAACTGTTTTTT. Its protein product is CAWSVKIGYPREKLFF.

This sequence joins TRBV6-2 or TRBV6-3 and TRBJ1-6; 12 nucleotides line up with TRBD1. The V segment lost 8 bases and the J segment 7 bases; nucleotides outside the gene matches: 12. CDR1 and CDR2 from the germline V gene are MNHEY and SVGEGT. The CDR3 is made up of 17 amino acids. Written as DNA, the CDR3 is TGTGCCAGCCGGGGGACAGGGGGCCTTTTTCGGAATTCACCCCTCCACTTT. Residues: CASRGTGGLFRNSPLHF.

CDR3: CSARVAGGLTEAFF. CDR3 coding DNA: TGCAGTGCTAGAGTTGCGGGAGGTCTAACTGAAGCTTTCTTT. This chain connects TRBV20-1 to TRBJ1-1, with D unresolved. The V end lost 1 base, the J end lost 5 bases, and 14 bases lay between the germline ends. The CDR3 runs 14 residues. Germline V gene lookup returns CDR1 DFQATT and CDR2 SNEGSKA (reference sequence).

The chain combines TRBV6-5 with TRBJ2-1; D is perhaps TRBD1 or TRBD2 (5 bases each). CDR1 is MNHEY, CDR2 SVGAGI, per germline. CDR3 size: 14 residues. The ends were cut back, 8 bases at V and 4 bases at J, with 15 bases in the middle. The CDR3 sequence: CASGLTGLYNEQFF. For the CDR3, the DNA is TGTGCCAGCGGATTAACGGGGCTTTACAATGAGCAGTTCTTC.

The chain has TRBV7-8 and TRBJ1-1; possible D gene TRBD1, 5 bases. Per the germline V gene, CDR1 is SGHVS and CDR2 is FQNEAQ. The CDR3 consists of 14 residues. V was shortened by 5 bases and J by 0 bases, with 10 bases between the two germline ends. This chain's CDR3 is CASSLGHMNTEAFF. CDR3 sequence (DNA): TGTGCCAGCAGCCTAGGACATATGAACACTGAAGCTTTCTTT.

The chain links TRBV4-3 to TRBJ2-1; TRBD2 is a possible D gene (5 bases). V lost 4 bases and J 2 bases, leaving 9 bases between the germline ends. CDR1 and CDR2 (germline): LGHNA, YSLEER. CDR3 size: 14 residues. The CDR3 reads CASSLLGAYNEQFF. CDR3 DNA: TGCGCCAGCAGCCTTCTCGGGGCCTACAATGAGCAGTTCTTC.

CDR3 region: CATSGAGGDSYNEQFF. The CDR3 nucleotides read TGTGCCACCAGTGGGGCAGGGGGCGACTCCTACAATGAGCAGTTCTTC. This chain joins TRBV24-1 and TRBJ2-1, with 8 positions matching TRBD1. CDR1 and CDR2 (germline): KGHDR, SFDVKD. There are 16 residues in the CDR3. The J segment lost 0 bases and the V segment lost 5 bases, leaving 5 bases of the junction unmatched.

This clonotype was counted only a few times. The rearrangement links TRBV6-2 or TRBV6-3 to TRBJ2-2; no clear D. Trimming removed 2 bases at V and 6 bases at J, with 13 bases between. Germline CDR1 MNHEY, CDR2 SVGEGT. The CDR3 sequence is 15 residues long. The CDR3 DNA is TGTGCCAGCAGTTACGCAAATGACGGGTCCGGGGAGCTGTTTTTT. Amino acid sequence: CASSYANDGSGELFF.

This clonotype has just a few counts. This chain links TRBV4-3 with TRBJ2-2; D uncertain. Germline CDR1 reads LGHNA; CDR2 reads YSLEER. The CDR3 is 13 residues long. V dropped 1 base and J dropped 4 bases, with 4 bases sitting between them. The CDR3, as DNA: TGCGCCAGCAGCCAAGTATCCACCGGGGAGCTGTTTTTT. Residues: CASSQVSTGELFF.

The gene calls are TRBV25-1 and TRBJ2-6, with D unclear. Trimming took 4 bases from V and 2 from J, leaving 6 bases between them. This CDR3 region has 14 residues. Per germline, CDR1 MGHDK and CDR2 SYGVNS. The CDR3 DNA reads TGTGCCAGCAGTGGTGGAACTGGGGCCAACGTCCTGACTTTC. Translated, it gives CASSGGTGANVLTF.

This clonotype was detected a few times. V is TRBV14 and J is TRBJ1-1; no firm D call. The CDR3 sequence is 13 residues long. Trimming took 1 base from V and 7 from J, leaving 10 bases between them. The V gene's germline CDR1 is SGHDN and CDR2 FVKESK. CDR3 in DNA: TGTGCCAGCAGCCAAGGCACAGATCTTGAAGCTTTCTTT. Its translation is CASSQGTDLEAFF.

This clonotype occurred a few times. V usage is TRBV9 and J usage is TRBJ2-5, with D perhaps matching TRBD1 or TRBD2 (6 bases each). CDR3 length equals 14 residues. Germline CDR1 reads SGDLS; CDR2 reads YYNGEE. Trimming shortened V by 1 base and J by 1 base, and 8 bases separated the two germline ends. The CDR3 sequence is CASSVPGAQETQYF. The DNA for the CDR3 is TGTGCCAGCAGCGTACCGGGGGCCCAAGAGACCCAGTACTTC.

This clonotype was picked up a small number of times. The V and J genes are TRBV7-3 and TRBJ2-2; 7 bases align to TRBD2. The V gene's germline CDR1 is SGHTA and CDR2 FQGTGA. V was clipped by 2 bases and J by 3 bases; unmatched bases: 3. This CDR3 spans 15 amino acids. CDR3: CASSLVAGDTGELFF. CDR3 coding DNA: TGTGCCAGCAGCTTAGTGGCGGGGGACACCGGGGAGCTGTTTTTT.

The chain carries TRBV7-2 and TRBJ2-7; the match to TRBD1 covers 7 bases. The CDR3 consists of 14 residues. The germline gives CDR1 SGHTA, CDR2 FQGNSA. V was clipped by 7 bases and J by 4 bases; unmatched bases: 10. CDR3 coding DNA: TGTGCCAGCACCTCCCGACAGGGTTGGTACGAGCAGTACTTC. Translating it yields CASTSRQGWYEQYF.

This clonotype was recorded at least ten times. V gene TRBV5-1 combines with J gene TRBJ2-3; no clear D. The V gene's germline CDR1 is SGHRS and CDR2 YFSETQ. Trimming removed 0 bases at V and 4 bases at J, with 21 bases between. The CDR3 totals 18 residues. Written as DNA, the CDR3 is TGCGCCAGCAGCTTGGCCGCGCTTCCCCGGGCCATGCCAGATACGCAGTATTTT. Translating it yields CASSLAALPRAMPDTQYF.

This chain links TRBV6-5 with TRBJ2-2; D gene ambiguous. Trimming took off 6 bases at V and 0 bases at J, with 5 bases between the two ends. CDR3 length: 13 amino acids. CDR1 is MNHEY and CDR2 is SVGAGI in the germline V gene. CDR3 in amino acids: CASRSANTGELFF. The DNA of the CDR3 is TGTGCCAGCAGAAGCGCGAACACCGGGGAGCTGTTTTTT.

This clonotype has only a few counts. The CDR3, as DNA: TGCGCCAGCAGTGCAGGGGGGACTAGCGTCTATGAGCAGTTCTTC. It codes for CASSAGGTSVYEQFF. The rearrangement uses TRBV5-1 and TRBJ2-1, with TRBD2 matching over 10 bases. J gave up 8 bases and V 5 bases, and 10 bases lay outside the gene matches. The CDR3 contains 15 residues. Germline CDR1 reads SGHRS; CDR2 reads YFSETQ.

This chain uses TRBV9 with TRBJ2-1; 7 bases map to TRBD2. CDR3 length: 14 amino acids. The trim removed 3 bases at V and 5 bases at J, leaving 5 bases unmatched. From germline, CDR1 is SGDLS and CDR2 YYNGEE. In DNA, the CDR3 is TGTGCCAGCAGCGCAGGGAGGGAGAACAATGAGCAGTTCTTC. As protein: CASSAGRENNEQFF.

The chain has TRBV5-4 and TRBJ2-1; TRBD1 agrees at 9 bases. J was trimmed by 3 bases and V by 3 bases; bases with no gene match: 4. The CDR3 covers 15 residues. The germline V gene has CDR1 SGHNT and CDR2 YYREEE (reference sequence). CDR3 residues: CASSSGQGFYNEQFF. The CDR3 nucleotides are TGTGCCAGCAGCTCGGGACAGGGCTTCTACAATGAGCAGTTCTTC.

This clonotype was seen a few times. The DNA for the CDR3 is TGTGCCAGCACCCCTAGCGGGGGGGCAGGAGAGACCCAGTACTTC. It translates to CASTPSGGAGETQYF. The chain employs TRBV7-2 and TRBJ2-5, with TRBD2 matching over 12 bases. CDR3 length: 15 amino acids. The V gene's germline CDR1 is SGHTA and CDR2 FQGNSA. V lost 7 bases to trimming and J lost 4 bases; unmatched junction nucleotides: 7.

The sample holds a few counts of this clonotype. The DNA for the CDR3 is TGCGCCAGCAGCTTTAGCCGGTCGCAGGGATACTTTCAAGAGACCCAGTACTTC. Protein product: CASSFSRSQGYFQETQYF. V is TRBV5-1 and J is TRBJ2-5, with a tentative D call TRBD1 (5 bases). Trimming took 2 bases from V and 2 from J, leaving 22 bases between them. Germline lookup yields CDR1 SGHRS and CDR2 YFSETQ. This CDR3 comprises 18 residues. Using reference TRBV5-1 and TRBJ2-5 for the parts outside the CDR3, the full variable domain is KAGVTQTPRYLIKTRGQQVTLSCSPISGHRSVSWYQQTPGQGLQFLFEYFSETQRNKGNFPGRFSGRQFSNSRSEMNVSTLELGDSALYLCASSFSRSQGYFQETQYFGPGTRLLVL.

This clonotype was counted between two and nine times. This chain joins TRBV12-3 or TRBV12-4 and TRBJ2-1; 8 bases match TRBD2. V trimming: 5 bases; J trimming: 7 bases; junction bases outside the gene matches: 10. CDR3 length: 15 residues. Written as DNA, the CDR3 is TGTGCCAGCAGTACGGGACTAGGGGGATTAAATGAGCAGTTCTTC. Its protein product is CASSTGLGGLNEQFF.

This clonotype was detected a few times. V usage is TRBV18 and J usage is TRBJ2-7; D may be TRBD2 (6 bases). Germline CDR1 KGHSH, CDR2 LQKENI. The V end was cut by 3 bases, the J end by 2 bases, with 11 bases between. This CDR3 is 14 amino acids long. CDR3 sequence: CASSPLGGPYEQYV. The DNA of the CDR3 is TGTGCCAGCTCACCGTTGGGGGGTCCCTACGAGCAGTACGTC.

CDR3 in amino acids: CASSTGRTSSTDTQYF. The CDR3 DNA reads as TGCGCCAGCAGCACAGGACGGACATCCAGCACAGATACGCAGTATTTT. This chain connects TRBV5-1 to TRBJ2-3, with D possibly being TRBD1 (5 bases). Germline values: CDR1 SGHRS, CDR2 YFSETQ. There are 16 residues in the CDR3. Trimming pared 4 bases from V and 0 bases from J, leaving 15 bases between. Filled out from reference TRBV5-1 and TRBJ2-3, the complete variable domain reads KAGVTQTPRYLIKTRGQQVTLSCSPISGHRSVSWYQQTPGQGLQFLFEYFSETQRNKGNFPGRFSGRQFSNSRSEMNVSTLELGDSALYLCASSTGRTSSTDTQYFGPGTRLTVL.

This clonotype has ten or more counts. The chain carries TRBV7-2 and TRBJ2-7; 10 nucleotides align to TRBD2. V was clipped by 11 bases and J by 4 bases; unmatched bases: 14. The CDR3 has 15 residues. Germline CDR1 is SGHTA and CDR2 is FQGNSA. The CDR3 loop reads CACTSRVAGGYEQYV. Written as DNA, the CDR3 is TGTGCCTGCACGTCGAGGGTAGCGGGGGGTTACGAGCAGTACGTC.

The chain links TRBV5-5 to TRBJ2-7, with TRBD1 matching 7 bases. Germline V gene lookup returns CDR1 SGHKS and CDR2 YYEKEE (reference sequence). The junction had 10 bases not matched to a gene; V was cut back by 6 bases and J by 4 bases. The CDR3 covers 14 residues. CDR3 bases: TGTGCCAGCACTCGACAGGGAACAACTTACGAGCAGTACTTC. Its protein product is CASTRQGTTYEQYF.